This entry concerns a single TCR beta chain. The antigen is not known. This sample was included in a study of T-cell memory formation after mild COVID-19. The overall study: TCR clustering was largely donor specific.

Study results and caveats: Clones from the second wave (peaking day 37) had unconfirmed SARS-CoV-2 specificity. A subset of responding clones appeared in pre-infection memory, suggesting cross-reactive memory joined.

TCRalpha and TCRbeta libraries used 5'RACE with constant-segment primers and UMIs. Each CDR3 protein gets one entry after TCRdb re-called the 5' RACE reads with MiXCR. The data show nearly 250,000 distinct CDR3 sequences, 15% to 19% seen once. The sequenced sample was PBMCs or a T cell subset sorted from them (not recorded which). The receptor's source is an adult woman who had mild COVID-19 (a few samples of this study predate the infection). Cell type and time point are not known.

CDR3 DNA: TGCGCCAGCAGCTTAGGGACTAGCGGTGAGCAGTTCTTC. Its protein product is CASSLGTSGEQFF. The chain recombines TRBV5-1 with TRBJ2-1, with 11 nucleotides matching TRBD2. Germline V gene data show CDR1 as SGHRS and CDR2 as YFSETQ. The CDR3 contains 13 residues. The junction had 1 base not matched to a gene; V was cut back by 2 bases and J by 9 bases.